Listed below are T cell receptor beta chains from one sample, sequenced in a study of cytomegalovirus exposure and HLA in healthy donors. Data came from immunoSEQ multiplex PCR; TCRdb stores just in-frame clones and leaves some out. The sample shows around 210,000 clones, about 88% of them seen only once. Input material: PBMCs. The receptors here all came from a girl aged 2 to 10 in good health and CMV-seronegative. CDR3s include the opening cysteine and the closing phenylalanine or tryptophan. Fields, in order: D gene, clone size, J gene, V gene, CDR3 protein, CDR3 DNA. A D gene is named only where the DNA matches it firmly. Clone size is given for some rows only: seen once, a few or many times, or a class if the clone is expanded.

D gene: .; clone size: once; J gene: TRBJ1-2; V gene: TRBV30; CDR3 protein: CACWPRTAFYGYTF; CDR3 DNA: TGTGCCTGTTGGCCCCGGACAGCCTTCTATGGCTACACCTTC
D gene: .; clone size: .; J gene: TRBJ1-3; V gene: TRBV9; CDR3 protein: CASSVGDISGNTIYF; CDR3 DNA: TGTGCCAGCAGCGTAGGGGACATCTCTGGAAACACCATATATTTT
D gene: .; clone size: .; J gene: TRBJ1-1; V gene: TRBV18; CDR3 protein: CASSRRGHQNTEAFF; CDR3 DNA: TGTGCCAGCTCACGACGAGGACATCAAAACACTGAAGCTTTCTTT
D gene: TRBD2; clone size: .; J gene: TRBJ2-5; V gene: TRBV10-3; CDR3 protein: CAISASGRQETQYF; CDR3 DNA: TGTGCCATCAGTGCTAGCGGGAGGCAAGAGACCCAGTACTTC
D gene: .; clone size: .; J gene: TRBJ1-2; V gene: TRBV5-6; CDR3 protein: CASSWDIGGGYTF; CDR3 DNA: TGTGCCAGCAGCTGGGACATTGGGGGTGGCTACACCTTC
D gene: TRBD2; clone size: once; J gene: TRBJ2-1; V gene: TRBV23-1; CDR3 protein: CGHGVAGNSDNEQFF; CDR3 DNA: TGCGGCCACGGGGTAGCGGGGAATAGTGACAATGAGCAGTTCTTC
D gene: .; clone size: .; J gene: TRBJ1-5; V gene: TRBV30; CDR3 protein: CAWAGRKTQGNQPQHF; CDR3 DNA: TGTGCCTGGGCGGGACGGAAAACCCAAGGGAATCAGCCCCAGCATTTT
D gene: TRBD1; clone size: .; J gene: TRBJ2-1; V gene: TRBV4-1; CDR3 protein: CAGSSVQGAGYNEQFF; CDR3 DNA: TGCGCCGGCAGCTCCGTACAGGGGGCAGGCTACAATGAGCAGTTCTTC
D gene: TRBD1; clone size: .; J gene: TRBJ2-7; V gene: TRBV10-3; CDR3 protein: CAISESVGQRISYEQYF; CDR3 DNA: TGTGCCATCAGTGAGTCGGTGGGACAGAGGATCTCCTACGAGCAGTACTTC
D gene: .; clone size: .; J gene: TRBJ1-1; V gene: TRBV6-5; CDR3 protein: CASSYSNRGNTEAFF; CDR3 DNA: TGTGCCAGCAGTTACTCAAACCGAGGGAACACTGAAGCTTTCTTT